The TCR beta chain described here comes from a study of blood T cell repertoires in COVID-19. Looking at the study overall: Spain, Italy and the United States supplied samples that represented acute and convalescent COVID-19. T cells, B-cell-depleted T cells, or PBMCs supplied cDNA or gDNA.

Authors' data handling: Cell counts per sample came from amplifying reference gene primers. Clones were sequenced by immunoSEQ multiplex PCR, and TCRdb holds only the in-frame ones, with some missing. V, J and clone size are those of that table, while D and trimming were read from the DNA. The sample yields 350,000 to 450,000 clones, around 85% seen once. Germline V lookup: CDR1 LNHDA, CDR2 SQIVND (reference sequence). This CDR3 is built from 16 residues. The junction had 8 bases not matched to a gene; V was cut back by 4 bases and J by 3 bases. This sequence was found in a woman under 30 with acute or convalescent COVID-19. This chain connects TRBV19 to TRBJ1-2; 10 bases line up with TRBD1. The sequenced material came from peripheral blood. The CDR3 protein is CASSRQGAGIDYGYTF. In DNA, the CDR3 is TGTGCCAGTAGTAGACAGGGGGCCGGCATAGACTATGGCTACACCTTC.